A single sample gave rise to the 8 T cell receptor beta chains below, sequenced in a study of T cells expressing NK-cell markers. One entry per CDR3 protein, without DNA, is what TCRdb gives after re-calling the 5' RACE reads. Recorded for this sample: about 460,000 distinct CDR3 sequences. Sequences were obtained from blood T cells: a sorted CD56 or NKG2C T cell subset, CD4+ or CD8+ T cells, or bulk PBMC T cells (not recorded which). The receptors derive from a woman in her forties or fifties in good health.

The chain links TRBV20-1 to TRBJ2-7; no DNA is available, so the TRBD2 call from TCRdb remains unchecked. CDR1 DFQATT and CDR2 SNEGSKA come from the germline V gene (reference sequence). The CDR3 contains 13 residues. CDR3 protein: CSATGLRWGEQYF.

The V call is TRBV10-3, the J call TRBJ2-3; TCRdb's D call of TRBD2 is untestable without DNA. CDR1 and CDR2 (germline): ENHRY, SYGVKD. The CDR3 covers 15 residues. The CDR3 sequence is CASSQAAGVADTQYF.

The chain carries TRBV12-3 or TRBV12-4 and TRBJ1-3; TCRdb proposes TRBD1, but this gene call is untestable without DNA. The CDR3 sequence is 16 residues long. The CDR3 sequence is CASITGRTDSGNTIYF.

V is TRBV2 and J is TRBJ2-3; TCRdb's D call of TRBD2 is untestable without DNA. This CDR3 is built from 16 residues. CDR1 and CDR2 (germline): SNHLY, FYNNEI. CDR3 sequence reads: CASSESWAGDTDTQYF.

The rearrangement uses TRBV25-1 and TRBJ2-5. Germline V CDR1 and CDR2: MGHDK, SYGVNS. The CDR3 has 11 amino acids. The CDR3 reads CASSVYKTQYF.

CDR3 in amino acids: CSARDGVGYTF. The V gene is TRBV20-1, the J gene TRBJ1-2. The length of the CDR3 is 11 residues. Looked up from germline, CDR1 is DFQATT and CDR2 is SNEGSKA (reference sequence).

V gene TRBV5-1 combines with J gene TRBJ2-1; TCRdb names TRBD2, which stays unverified in the absence of DNA. Germline V CDR1 and CDR2: SGHRS, YFSETQ. The CDR3 has 19 amino acids. CDR3 region: CASRSKLAGGQNTYNEQFF.

The rearrangement links TRBV4-1 to TRBJ2-7; TCRdb picks TRBD2, but there is no DNA to check that call. This CDR3 region has 14 residues. CDR1 and CDR2 from the germline V gene are MGHRA and YSYEKL. The CDR3 sequence is CASSQPTRSHEQYF.